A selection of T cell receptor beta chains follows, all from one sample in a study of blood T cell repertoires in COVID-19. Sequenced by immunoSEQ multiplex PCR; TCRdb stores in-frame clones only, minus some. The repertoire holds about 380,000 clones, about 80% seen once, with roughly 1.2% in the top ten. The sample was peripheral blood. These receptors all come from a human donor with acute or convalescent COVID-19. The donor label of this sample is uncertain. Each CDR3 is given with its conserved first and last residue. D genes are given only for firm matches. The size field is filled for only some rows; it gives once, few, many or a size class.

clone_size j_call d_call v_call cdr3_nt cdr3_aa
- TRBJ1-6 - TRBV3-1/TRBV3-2 TGTGCCAGCAGCCAGGGGGCGGGTTCACCCCTCCACTTT CASSQGAGSPLHF
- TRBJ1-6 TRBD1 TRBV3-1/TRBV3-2 TGTGCCAGCAGTGACAGGGGTTCAAATTCACCCCTCCACTTT CASSDRGSNSPLHF
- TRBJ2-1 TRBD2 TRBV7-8 TGTGCCAGCAGGACGGGGGAGGGCAAGTACAATGAGCAGTTCTTC CASRTGEGKYNEQFF
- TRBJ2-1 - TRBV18 TGTGCCAGCTCACCACTGGGGCCCGAAAGGGATGAGCAGTTCTTC CASSPLGPERDEQFF
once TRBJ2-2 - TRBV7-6 TGTGCCAGCAGCTTAGTAGACAGCTATACCGGGGAGCTGTTTTTT CASSLVDSYTGELFF
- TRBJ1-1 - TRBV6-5 TGTGCCAGCAGTTACACTCGGCAGGCTGCTTTCTTT CASSYTRQAAFF
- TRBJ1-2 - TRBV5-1 TGCGCCAGCAGTTTCCAGACCCGGGGTGGCTACACCTTC CASSFQTRGGYTF
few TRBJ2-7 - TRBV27 TGTGCCAGCAGTCCAGGAAGCCCCGCGGGACAGAGGTGGCTAAGCTCCTACGAGCAGTACTTC CASSPGSPAGQRWLSSYEQYF
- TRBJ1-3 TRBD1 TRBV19 TGTGCCAGTAGTATCACCGGGACAGCTGGAAACACCATATATTTT CASSITGTAGNTIYF
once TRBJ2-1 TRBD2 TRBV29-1 TGCAGCGTTGAATGGACTAGCAATATAGCCTATGAGCAGTTCTTC CSVEWTSNIAYEQFF
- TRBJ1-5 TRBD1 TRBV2 TGTGCCAGCAGGGGGACAGACAATAGCAATCAGCCCCAGCATTTT CASRGTDNSNQPQHF
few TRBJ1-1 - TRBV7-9 TGTGCCAGCAGCTTAAGACAGAGCCACAGTGGAGCTTTCTTT CASSLRQSHSGAFF
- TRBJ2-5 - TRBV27 TGTGCCAGCCAAGCGGGAGAGACCCAGTACTTC CASQAGETQYF
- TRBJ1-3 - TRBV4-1 TGCGCCAGCAGCCAAGGACAGACTTATATCCCGTCCTCTGGAAACACCATATATTTT CASSQGQTYIPSSGNTIYF
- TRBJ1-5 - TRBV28 TGTGCCAGCAGTTTGACCGGGGGAAGCAATCAGCCCCAGCATTTT CASSLTGGSNQPQHF
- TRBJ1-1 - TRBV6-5 TGTGCCAGCAGTTACGGGCGTGGGAACACTGAAGCTTTCTTT CASSYGRGNTEAFF